These 25 T cell receptor beta chains were all obtained from the same sample, sequenced in a study of cytomegalovirus exposure and HLA in healthy donors. PCR was performed using 60 Vbeta and 13 Jbeta primers. The assay was immunoSEQ multiplex PCR, and TCRdb's table has in-frame clones only and misses some. The data contain about 170,000 clones, roughly 85% of them singletons. The specimen was PBMCs. These receptors came from a young man in good health and CMV-seropositive.

The chain has TRBV2 and TRBJ2-2, with D tentatively TRBD2 (5 bases). The CDR3 covers 16 residues. In germline, CDR1 is SNHLY, CDR2 FYNNEI. V lost 2 bases, J lost 3 bases, and 13 bases lay in between. The CDR3 protein is CASSEKRAEHTGELFF. The CDR3 DNA reads as TGTGCCAGCAGTGAAAAGAGGGCGGAACACACCGGGGAGCTGTTTTTT.

In the case of this clone: The same CDR3 is also encoded by other DNA sequences in this sample. The CDR3 sequence: CASSSGLAGANEQFF. In nucleotides, the CDR3 is TGTGCCAGCAGCTCCGGACTAGCGGGAGCCAATGAGCAGTTCTTC. The chain joins TRBV7-3 to TRBJ2-1, with 13 nucleotides matching TRBD2. Germline values: CDR1 SGHTA, CDR2 FQGTGA. This CDR3 spans 15 amino acids. Trimming removed 4 bases from V and 6 bases from J; junction bases left unmatched: 3.

The rearrangement uses TRBV6-5 and TRBJ1-1; TRBD1 aligns across 8 bases. Trimming cost V 4 bases and J 1 base; bases outside gene matches: 5. Germline V gene data show CDR1 as MNHEY and CDR2 as SVGAGI. The CDR3 is 15 amino acids. CDR3 sequence reads: CASSSIGQGNTEAFF. CDR3 nucleotides: TGTGCCAGCAGTTCCATTGGACAGGGGAACACTGAAGCTTTCTTT.

The CDR3 nucleotides read TGTGCCAGCAGCTTAGAGGCGGGAGTGACCTACAATGAGCAGTTCTTC. This encodes CASSLEAGVTYNEQFF. V and J are TRBV7-2 and TRBJ2-1; TRBD2 agrees at 7 bases. V lost 1 base and J lost 2; bases outside the gene matches: 5. This CDR3 has 16 amino acids. The germline V gene has CDR1 SGHTA and CDR2 FQGNSA.

V gene TRBV27 combines with J gene TRBJ2-2; D gene ambiguous. Germline values: CDR1 MNHEY, CDR2 SMNVEV (reference sequence). The ends were cut back, 4 bases at V and 3 bases at J, with 9 bases in the middle. The CDR3 is 14 amino acids. The CDR3 sequence is CASSSHTHTGELFF. The DNA for the CDR3 is TGTGCCAGCAGTTCCCACACACACACCGGGGAGCTGTTTTTT.

This rearrangement joins TRBV7-3 to TRBJ2-1; 7 nucleotides agree with TRBD1. Germline V lookup: CDR1 SGHTA, CDR2 FQGTGA. V shed 2 bases and J 9 bases; nucleotides not matched to a gene: 7. CDR3 length equals 14 residues. CDR3 DNA sequence: TGTGCCAGCAGCTTAGGGGTAGGGGGCGGTGAGCAGTTCTTC. Translation: CASSLGVGGGEQFF.

The J gene is TRBJ2-5, the V gene TRBV7-2; D gene ambiguous. In germline, CDR1 is SGHTA, CDR2 FQGNSA. V was clipped by 5 bases and J by 5 bases, with 15 bases between them. The CDR3 runs 14 residues. The CDR3 protein is CASSPPLPGETQYF. In DNA, the CDR3 is TGTGCCAGCAGCCCCCCCCTACCCGGGGAGACCCAGTACTTC.

The V call is TRBV21-1, the J call TRBJ2-2; the table's D call, TRBD2, was not checked against the DNA. TRBV21-1 is noted as a pseudogene. The CDR3 runs 17 residues. This CDR3 is CASSNPLGGRSHGELFF. The CDR3 DNA reads as TGTGCCAGCAGCAATCCCCTGGGCGGGAGAAGTCACGGGGAGCTGTTTTTT.

With regard to this clone: The sample has other DNA sequences that encode this CDR3 too. This chain uses TRBV6-5 with TRBJ1-2; 10 bases map to TRBD1. Unmatched junction bases numbered 2, after V lost 6 bases and J lost 4 bases. Germline V CDR1 and CDR2: MNHEY, SVGAGI. This CDR3 is built from 13 residues. The CDR3 loop reads CASSRDRGYGYTF. CDR3 DNA sequence: TGTGCCAGCAGCCGGGACAGGGGCTATGGCTACACCTTC.

The V gene is TRBV10-2, the J gene TRBJ2-1, with 14 nucleotides matching TRBD2. The trim removed 7 bases at V and 9 bases at J, leaving 17 bases unmatched. This CDR3 region has 18 residues. The germline CDR1 and CDR2 sequences are WSHSY and SAAADI. CDR3 sequence (DNA): TGCGCCAGCAAGGGACTAGCGGGAGTTTATTCCCCAATTAGTGAGCAGTTCTTC. It encodes CASKGLAGVYSPISEQFF.

J is TRBJ1-4 and V is TRBV6-1, with 7 bases aligning to TRBD1. CDR3 length equals 19 residues. Per the germline V gene, CDR1 is MNHNS and CDR2 is SASEGT. The junction had 17 bases not matched to a gene; V was cut back by 1 base and J by 6 bases. The CDR3 DNA reads as TGTGCCAGCAGTGAAGGATTCGAGACAGGGTGGGATGAATATGAAAAACTGTTTTTT. It encodes CASSEGFETGWDEYEKLFF.

The chain recombines TRBV6-5 with TRBJ1-2; 8 bases agree with TRBD1. Germline V gene lookup returns CDR1 MNHEY and CDR2 SVGAGI. The CDR3 runs to 15 residues. V dropped 6 bases and J dropped 1; count of bases not matched to a gene: 7. The CDR3 region has the DNA TGTGCCAGCAGCCCGACAGGGGATTATAACTATGGCTACACCTTC. Residues: CASSPTGDYNYGYTF.

The chain uses TRBV4-1 and TRBJ1-5; the match to TRBD1 covers 10 bases. V lost 4 bases, J lost 0 bases, and 9 bases stayed unmatched. The germline V gene encodes CDR1 MGHRA and CDR2 YSYEKL. CDR3 length: 18 amino acids. In DNA, the CDR3 is TGCGCCAGCAGCCCTAGGAAGGGGACAGGGGATAGCAATCAGCCCCAGCATTTT. Its translation: CASSPRKGTGDSNQPQHF.

The genes are TRBV27 and TRBJ1-2; 7 nucleotides align to TRBD1. Germline V gene sequence: CDR1 MNHEY, CDR2 SMNVEV (reference sequence). With V trimmed by 0 bases and J by 6 bases, 13 bases remained unmatched. The CDR3 covers 17 residues. CDR3 sequence: CASSLSQDRVGWHGYTF. CDR3 bases: TGTGCCAGCAGTTTATCCCAAGACAGGGTTGGATGGCATGGCTACACCTTC.

V is TRBV29-1 and J is TRBJ2-7; TRBD1 matches at 7 bases. V gave up 1 base and J gave up 0 bases; unmatched junction bases: 3. This CDR3 is 14 amino acids long. Germline lookup yields CDR1 SQVTM and CDR2 ANQGSEA. As DNA, the CDR3 is TGCAGCGTTGAAGGACAGGGTAGCTCCTACGAGCAGTACGTC. Translated, it gives CSVEGQGSSYEQYV.

The rearrangement links TRBV19 to TRBJ2-1; D perhaps matches TRBD1 (5 bases). Germline loops: CDR1 LNHDA, CDR2 SQIVND (reference sequence). The CDR3 is 16 residues long. Trimming left V 2 bases short and J 3 bases short, with 14 bases between. The CDR3 coding sequence is TGTGCCAGTAGTATATCAGGGATTGATTTCTACAATGAGCAGTTCTTC. Encoded protein: CASSISGIDFYNEQFF.

CDR3 in amino acids: CAIGSRDRVNNEQFF. As DNA, the CDR3 is TGTGCCATCGGGTCTAGGGACAGGGTGAACAATGAGCAGTTCTTC. V usage is TRBV10-3 and J usage is TRBJ2-1; TRBD1 aligns across 9 bases. Trimming took 8 bases from V and 5 from J; bases not matched to a gene: 10. The CDR3 has 15 amino acids. In germline, CDR1 is ENHRY, CDR2 SYGVKD.

This clone showed up just once. This chain uses TRBV6-5 with TRBJ1-1; 10 bases fit TRBD1. The CDR3 consists of 14 residues. CDR1 and CDR2 from the germline V gene are MNHEY and SVGAGI. V dropped 2 bases and J dropped 8; count of bases not matched to a gene: 5. The CDR3 loop reads CASSYIRTGGEAFF. CDR3 nucleotides: TGTGCCAGCAGTTACATTCGGACAGGGGGAGAAGCTTTCTTT.

This rearrangement joins TRBV5-1 to TRBJ1-5, with 9 bases matching TRBD1. J was trimmed by 5 bases and V by 4 bases; bases with no gene match: 7. CDR1 is SGHRS and CDR2 is YFSETQ in the germline V gene. The CDR3 consists of 15 residues. CDR3 amino acids: CASSITGGDYQPQHF. The CDR3 coding sequence is TGCGCCAGCAGCATAACAGGGGGCGATTATCAGCCCCAGCATTTT.

The table lists this clone with a count of one. The chain carries TRBV18 and TRBJ2-5, with 10 bases aligning to TRBD2. Unmatched junction bases numbered 8, after V lost 4 bases and J lost 0 bases. This CDR3 spans 17 amino acids. CDR1 and CDR2 from the germline V gene are KGHSH and LQKENI. As DNA, the CDR3 is TGTGCCAGCTCACAAAATCCTAGCGGGAGTCACCAAGAGACCCAGTACTTC. Protein sequence: CASSQNPSGSHQETQYF.

This chain connects TRBV4-3 to TRBJ2-1; D not certain. This CDR3 contains 14 residues. Deletions cut 1 base from V and 4 bases from J, with 8 bases between. CDR1 is LGHNA and CDR2 is YSLEER in the germline V gene. The CDR3 here is CASSQVGRYNEQFF. The CDR3 DNA is TGCGCCAGCAGCCAAGTGGGCAGATACAATGAGCAGTTCTTC.

The chain is built from TRBV4-2 and TRBJ2-7; D possibly corresponds to TRBD2 (5 bases). This CDR3 has 18 amino acids. Germline lookup yields CDR1 LGHNA and CDR2 YNFKEQ. With 0 bases removed from V and 2 bases from J, the gap between germline ends came to 20 bases. CDR3 sequence: CASSQDYPTGLGPYEQYV. For the CDR3, the DNA is TGTGCCAGCAGCCAAGATTACCCCACCGGACTCGGACCCTACGAGCAGTACGTC.

This rearrangement joins TRBV6-6 to TRBJ2-1; 9 bases line up with TRBD2. This CDR3 region has 15 residues. Trimming took 11 bases from V and 3 from J; bases not matched to a gene: 11. Germline CDR1 is MNHNY and CDR2 is SVGAGI (reference sequence). CDR3 region: CALAPSGRNYNEQFF. The CDR3, as DNA: TGTGCCCTTGCTCCAAGCGGGAGGAACTACAATGAGCAGTTCTTC.

This rearrangement joins TRBV7-2 to TRBJ1-1; D unclear. Trimming removed 5 bases from V and 1 base from J, with 14 bases in between. There are 15 residues in the CDR3. Germline-derived CDR1 and CDR2 are SGHTA and FQGNSA. CDR3 nucleotide sequence: TGTGCCAGCAGCCCTCGGGGAGGAAGGAACACTGAAGCTTTCTTT. This gives the protein CASSPRGGRNTEAFF.

The chain employs TRBV19 and TRBJ2-1, with 7 positions matching TRBD1. This CDR3 comprises 14 residues. The V gene's germline CDR1 is LNHDA and CDR2 SQIVND (reference sequence). V was pared by 5 bases and J by 5 bases, with 6 bases of the junction left unmatched. The CDR3: CASSPRQGHNEQFF. In DNA, the CDR3 is TGTGCCAGTAGTCCTAGACAGGGCCACAATGAGCAGTTCTTC.